The source of this T cell receptor beta chain is a study of shared clonotypes between healthy human individuals. Produced via immunoSEQ multiplex PCR; TCRdb's table is partial and in-frame only. This sample has some 100,000 clones; 68% occur once, and the top ten carry roughly 24%. The CDR3 is made up of 13 amino acids. With 8 bases clipped from V and 5 bases from J, the junction kept 5 bases outside the gene matches. Looked up from germline, CDR1 is MRHNA and CDR2 is SNTAGT. Those who donated, Caucasian adults without exception, all lived in Nashville, Tennessee. The genes are TRBV6-4 and TRBJ2-1; 8 bases agree with TRBD1. Sequenced material: memory CD8+ T cells sorted from blood. Subset indicated: CD45RO+ cells pooled with CCR7-negative TemRA cells. The TCR was taken from a woman aged 25 to 39 in good health. The CDR3 region has the DNA TGTGCCAGCTCGGGACAGGAAAACAATGAGCAGTTCTTC. Encoded protein: CASSGQENNEQFF.